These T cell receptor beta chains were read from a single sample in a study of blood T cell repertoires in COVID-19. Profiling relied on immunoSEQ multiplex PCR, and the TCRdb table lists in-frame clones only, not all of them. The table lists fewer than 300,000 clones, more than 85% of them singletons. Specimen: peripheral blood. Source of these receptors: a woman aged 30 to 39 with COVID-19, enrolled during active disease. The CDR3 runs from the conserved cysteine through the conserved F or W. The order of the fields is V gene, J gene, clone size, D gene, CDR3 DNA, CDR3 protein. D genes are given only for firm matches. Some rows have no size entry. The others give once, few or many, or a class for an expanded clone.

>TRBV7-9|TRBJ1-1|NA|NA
TGTGCCAGCAGGGGCACGTATGAAGCTTTCTTT
CASRGTYEAFF
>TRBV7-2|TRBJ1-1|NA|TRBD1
TGTGCCAGCAGCTTTAAAACAGGGGTTACTGAAGCTTTCTTT
CASSFKTGVTEAFF
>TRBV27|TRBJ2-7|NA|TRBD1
TGTGCCAGCAGTTTTAGCAGGGGGCCCTACGAGCAGTACTTC
CASSFSRGPYEQYF
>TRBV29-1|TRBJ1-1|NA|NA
TGCAGCGTCTTACTCAGGGCGATGAACACTGAAGCTTTCTTT
CSVLLRAMNTEAFF
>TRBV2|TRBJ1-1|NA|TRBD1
TGTGCCAGCAGCCCGGGACAGAAGAACACTGAAGCTTTCTTT
CASSPGQKNTEAFF
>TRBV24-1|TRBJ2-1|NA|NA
TGTGCCACCAGTGTGGGCCAGGGGTTCTACAATGAGCAGTTCTTC
CATSVGQGFYNEQFF
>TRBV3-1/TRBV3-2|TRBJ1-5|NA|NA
TGTGCCAGCAGCCAAGATACCAGCGGGCGGCCCCAGCATTTT
CASSQDTSGRPQHF
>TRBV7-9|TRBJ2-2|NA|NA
NA
CASSLYFRGPGDTGELFF
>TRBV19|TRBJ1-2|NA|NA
TGTGCCAGTAGTGGGACGGGAGGTGGCTACACCTTC
CASSGTGGGYTF
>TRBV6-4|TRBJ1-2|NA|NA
TGTGCCAGCAGCCCCGCCCCTGACAGCGGGTATGGCTACACCTTC
CASSPAPDSGYGYTF
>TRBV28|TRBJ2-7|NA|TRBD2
TGTGCCAGCAGTTCTCTCGCTAGCGGGAGTTTGAACGAGCAGTACTTC
CASSSLASGSLNEQYF
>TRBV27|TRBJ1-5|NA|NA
TGTGCCAGCAGTCCGCTTAGCAGTCTCAATCAGCCCCAGCATTTT
CASSPLSSLNQPQHF
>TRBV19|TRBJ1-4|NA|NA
TGTGCCAGTAGTATCGCCTCGCGAGGGAATGAAAAACTGTTTTTT
CASSIASRGNEKLFF
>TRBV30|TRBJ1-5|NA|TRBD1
TGTGCCTGGAGTGGGGGACAGGCTTTGTCTCAGCCCCAGCATTTT
CAWSGGQALSQPQHF
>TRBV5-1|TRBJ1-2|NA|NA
TGCGCCAGCAGCTTGGATGTCGGGGGGAGTGATGGCTACACCTTC
CASSLDVGGSDGYTF
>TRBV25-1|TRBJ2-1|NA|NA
TGTGCCAGCAGTCTTGCGGGGACTGGGGATGAGCAGTTCTTC
CASSLAGTGDEQFF
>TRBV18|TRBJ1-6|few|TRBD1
TGTGCCAGCTCGTCCAGGGGGACAGGGCCTTCACCCCTCCACTTT
CASSSRGTGPSPLHF
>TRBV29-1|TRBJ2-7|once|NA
TGCAGCGTTGAAGTAGACAGCTCCTACGAGCAGTACTTC
CSVEVDSSYEQYF
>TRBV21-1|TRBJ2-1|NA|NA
TGTGCCAGCAGCAAGAGTAGGGTAAGCGGTCACAATGAGCAGTTCTTC
CASSKSRVSGHNEQFF
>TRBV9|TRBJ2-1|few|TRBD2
TGTGCCAGCAGCGTAGGACGCGTGGGAGCGGGAGCAGCCAGTGAGCAGTTCTTC
CASSVGRVGAGAASEQFF
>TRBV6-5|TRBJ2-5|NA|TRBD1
TGTGCCAGCAAACAGGGGGCTGCCGTGGAGACCCAGTACTTC
CASKQGAAVETQYF
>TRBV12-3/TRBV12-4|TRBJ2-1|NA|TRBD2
TGTGCCAGCAGCCGACTAGCGGACAATGAGCAGTTCTTC
CASSRLADNEQFF
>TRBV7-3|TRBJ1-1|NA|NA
TGTGCCAGCAGCTTAACAGGGGGTGGGACTGAAGCTTTCTTT
CASSLTGGGTEAFF
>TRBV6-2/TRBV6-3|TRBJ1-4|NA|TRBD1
TGTGCCAGCAGTTCCATGACAGGGGATGAAAAACTGTTTTTT
CASSSMTGDEKLFF
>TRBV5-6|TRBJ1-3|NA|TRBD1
TGTGCCAGCAGCACGGAGGGACAGGTGGGAAACACCATATATTTT
CASSTEGQVGNTIYF
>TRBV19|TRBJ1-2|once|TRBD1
TGTGCCAGTAGTACGACAGGGGGCATGGTTGGCTACACCTTC
CASSTTGGMVGYTF
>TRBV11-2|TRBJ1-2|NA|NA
TGTGCCAGCAGCTTCTCCCCGGGATCGCCCTATGGCTACACCTTC
CASSFSPGSPYGYTF
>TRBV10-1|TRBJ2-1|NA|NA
TGCGCCAGCAGCTATACTACGGGTGAGCAGTTCTTC
CASSYTTGEQFF
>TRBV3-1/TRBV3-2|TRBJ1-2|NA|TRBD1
TGTGCCAGCAGCCCCCGGGACAGAATTCCTCAGTATGGCTACACCTTC
CASSPRDRIPQYGYTF
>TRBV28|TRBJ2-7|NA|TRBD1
TGTGCCAGCAGTTCTCCTCTGGGACAGGGGAGCGAGCAGTACTTC
CASSSPLGQGSEQYF
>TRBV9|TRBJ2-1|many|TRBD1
TGTGCCAGCAGCCTACTGGGACAGGGGGCAGGCAATGAGCAGTTCTTC
CASSLLGQGAGNEQFF
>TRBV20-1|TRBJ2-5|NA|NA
TGCAGTGCTCAGTTCCAAGAGACCCAGTACTTC
CSAQFQETQYF
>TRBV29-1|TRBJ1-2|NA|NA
TGCAGCGTTGTTCAGGGGCGGGACTATGGCTACACCTTC
CSVVQGRDYGYTF
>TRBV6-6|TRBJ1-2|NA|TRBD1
TGTGCCAGCAGTTACTCGACACAGGGGGCTGGTCGGGGCTACACCTTC
CASSYSTQGAGRGYTF
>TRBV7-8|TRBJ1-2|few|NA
TGTGCCAGCAGCCCCGATCCGCGCGGTGGCTACACCTTC
CASSPDPRGGYTF
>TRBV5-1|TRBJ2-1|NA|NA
TGCGCCAGCAGCTTCGGCGGGACCGGCAATGAGCAGTTCTTC
CASSFGGTGNEQFF
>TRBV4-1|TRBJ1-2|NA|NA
TGCGCCAGCAGCCAAGATCCCCAGAGGGGCTACACCTTC
CASSQDPQRGYTF
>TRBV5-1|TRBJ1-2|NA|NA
TGCGCCAGCAGCTTGGCCATGCACGGGGGTGGCTATGGCTACACCTTC
CASSLAMHGGGYGYTF
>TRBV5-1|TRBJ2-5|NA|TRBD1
TGCGCCAGCAGCCCCGACAGGGGAGAGGGTGAGACCCAGTACTTC
CASSPDRGEGETQYF